This T cell receptor beta chain was retrieved from a study of breast tumors, draining lymph nodes, adjacent tissues. This clonotype has a count of ten or more. One entry per CDR3 protein, called by TCRdb with MiXCR from the multiplex PCR reads. The sample carries under 75,000 distinct CDR3 sequences, 45% to 65% recorded once. CDR1 and CDR2 from the germline V gene are MNHEY and SMNVEV (reference sequence). Trimming shortened V by 7 bases and J by 0 bases, and 17 bases separated the two germline ends. The CDR3 is 16 residues long. Specimen: breast tumor tissue. The V call is TRBV27, the J call TRBJ2-3, with a weak D call TRBD1 (5 bases). The TCR originated in a female donor with breast cancer. Some clones in this sample may be carry-over from other donors' samples. Here the CDR3 reads CASTAGLRTSTDTQYF. CDR3 nucleotides: TGTGCCAGCACCGCAGGGTTGAGAACTAGCACAGATACGCAGTATTTT.